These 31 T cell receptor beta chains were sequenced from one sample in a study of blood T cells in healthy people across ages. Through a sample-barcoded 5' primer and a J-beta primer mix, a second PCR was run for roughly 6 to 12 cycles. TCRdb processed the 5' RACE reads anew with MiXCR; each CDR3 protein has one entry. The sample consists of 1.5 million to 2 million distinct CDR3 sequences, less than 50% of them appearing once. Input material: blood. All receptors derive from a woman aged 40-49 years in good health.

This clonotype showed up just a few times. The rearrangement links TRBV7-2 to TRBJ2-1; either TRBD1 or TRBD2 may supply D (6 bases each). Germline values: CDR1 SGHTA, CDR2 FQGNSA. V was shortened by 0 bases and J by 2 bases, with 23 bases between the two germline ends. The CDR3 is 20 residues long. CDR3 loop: CASSLALGGGGLKTYNEQFF. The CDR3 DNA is TGTGCCAGCAGCTTAGCCTTGGGGGGCGGAGGTTTGAAGACCTACAATGAGCAGTTCTTC.

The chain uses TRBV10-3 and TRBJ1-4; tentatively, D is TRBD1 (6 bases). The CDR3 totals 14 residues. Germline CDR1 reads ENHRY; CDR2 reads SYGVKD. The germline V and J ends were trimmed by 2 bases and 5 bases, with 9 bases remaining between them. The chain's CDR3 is CAISEGQRNEKLFF. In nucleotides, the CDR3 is TGTGCCATCAGTGAGGGACAGAGGAATGAAAAACTGTTTTTT.

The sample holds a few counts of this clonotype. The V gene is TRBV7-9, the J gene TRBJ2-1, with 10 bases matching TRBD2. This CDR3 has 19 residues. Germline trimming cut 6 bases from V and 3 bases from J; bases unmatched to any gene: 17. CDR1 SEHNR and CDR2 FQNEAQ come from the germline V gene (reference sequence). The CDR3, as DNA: TGTGCCAGCAGTCACCCCACGCTAGCGGGGGCATCCAACTACAATGAGCAGTTCTTC. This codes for CASSHPTLAGASNYNEQFF. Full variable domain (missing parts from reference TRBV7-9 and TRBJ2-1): DTGVSQNPRHKITKRGQNVTFRCDPISEHNRLYWYRQTLGQGPEFLTYFQNEAQLEKSRLLSDRFSAERPKGSFSTLEIQRTEQGDSAMYLCASSHPTLAGASNYNEQFFGPGTRLTVL.

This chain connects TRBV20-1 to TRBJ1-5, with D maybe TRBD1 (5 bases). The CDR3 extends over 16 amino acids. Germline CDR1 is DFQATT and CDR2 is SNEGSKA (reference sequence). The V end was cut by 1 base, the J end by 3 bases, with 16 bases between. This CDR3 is CSARVWGRLDNQPQHF. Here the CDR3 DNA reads TGCAGTGCTAGAGTTTGGGGCAGGTTAGACAATCAGCCCCAGCATTTT.

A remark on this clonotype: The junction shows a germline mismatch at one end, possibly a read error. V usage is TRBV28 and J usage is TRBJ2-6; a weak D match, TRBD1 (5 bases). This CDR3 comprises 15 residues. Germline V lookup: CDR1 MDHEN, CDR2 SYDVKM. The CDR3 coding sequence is TGTGCCAGCAGCCCGACAGATTCTGCGGCCAACGTCCTGACTTTC. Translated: CASSPTDSAANVLTF. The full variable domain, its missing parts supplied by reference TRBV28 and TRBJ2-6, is DVKVTQSSRYLVKRTGEKVFLECVQDMDHENMFWYRQDPGLGLRLIYFSYDVKMKEKGDIPEGYSVSREKKERFSLILESASTNQTSMYLCASSPTDSAANVLTFGAGSRLTVL.

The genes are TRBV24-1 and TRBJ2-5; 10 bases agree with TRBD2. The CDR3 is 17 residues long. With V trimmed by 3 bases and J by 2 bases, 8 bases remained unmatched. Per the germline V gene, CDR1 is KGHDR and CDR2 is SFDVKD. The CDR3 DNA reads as TGTGCCACCAGTGATCCGAACGGACTAGCGGTTCAAGAGACCCAGTACTTC. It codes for CATSDPNGLAVQETQYF.

CDR3 coding DNA: TGCAGTGTCCGCGGGGGGCCCTACAATGAGCAGTTCTTC. Encoded protein: CSVRGGPYNEQFF. V usage is TRBV20-1 and J usage is TRBJ2-1; 8 bases map to TRBD2. Germline V gene data show CDR1 as DFQATT and CDR2 as SNEGSKA (reference sequence). This CDR3 is 13 amino acids long. J was trimmed by 2 bases and V by 7 bases; bases with no gene match: 4.

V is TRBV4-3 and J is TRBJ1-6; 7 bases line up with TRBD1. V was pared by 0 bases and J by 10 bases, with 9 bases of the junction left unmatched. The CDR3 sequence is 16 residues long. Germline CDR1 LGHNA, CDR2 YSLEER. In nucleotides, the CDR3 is TGCGCCAGCAGCCAAGAGGTAACAGGGGCGAGGTCACCCCTCCACTTT. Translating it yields CASSQEVTGARSPLHF.

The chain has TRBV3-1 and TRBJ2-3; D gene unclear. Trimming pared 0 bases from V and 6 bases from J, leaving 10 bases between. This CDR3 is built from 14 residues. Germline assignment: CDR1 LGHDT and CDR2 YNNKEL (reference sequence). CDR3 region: CASSQEPASDTQYF. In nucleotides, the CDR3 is TGTGCCAGCAGCCAAGAGCCGGCCTCCGATACGCAGTATTTT.

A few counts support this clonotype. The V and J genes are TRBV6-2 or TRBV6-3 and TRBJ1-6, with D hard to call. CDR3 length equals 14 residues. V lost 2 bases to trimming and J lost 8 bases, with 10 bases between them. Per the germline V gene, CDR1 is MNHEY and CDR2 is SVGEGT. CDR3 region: CASSYPQPDSPLHF. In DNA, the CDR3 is TGTGCCAGCAGTTACCCGCAACCCGATTCACCCCTCCACTTT.

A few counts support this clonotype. CDR3 sequence: CASSFHWKGYTF. In nucleotides, the CDR3 is TGTGCCAGCAGTTTCCATTGGAAAGGCTACACCTTC. The chain links TRBV12-3 or TRBV12-4 to TRBJ1-2, with unresolved D. This CDR3 has 12 residues. V was clipped by 3 bases and J by 8 bases, with 10 bases between them.

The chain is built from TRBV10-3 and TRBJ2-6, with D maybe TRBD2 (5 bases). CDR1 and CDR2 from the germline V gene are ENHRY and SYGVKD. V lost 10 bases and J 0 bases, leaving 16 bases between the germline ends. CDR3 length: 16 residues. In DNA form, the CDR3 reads TGTGCCACTAGTAGAGAGGGTGACTCTGGGGCCAACGTCCTGACTTTC. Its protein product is CATSREGDSGANVLTF.

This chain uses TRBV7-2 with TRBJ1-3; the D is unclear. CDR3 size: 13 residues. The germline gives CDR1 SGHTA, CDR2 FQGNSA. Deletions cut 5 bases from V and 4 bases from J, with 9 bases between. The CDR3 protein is CASSQFPGNTIYF. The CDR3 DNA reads TGTGCCAGCAGCCAATTCCCCGGAAACACCATATATTTT.

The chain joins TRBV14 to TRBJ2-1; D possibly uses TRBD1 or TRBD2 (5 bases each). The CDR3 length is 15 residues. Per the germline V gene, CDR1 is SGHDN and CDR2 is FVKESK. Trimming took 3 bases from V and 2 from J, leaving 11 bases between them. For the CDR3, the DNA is TGTGCCAGCAGCCAGGGGGACGGAGCCTACAATGAGCAGTTCTTC. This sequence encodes CASSQGDGAYNEQFF.

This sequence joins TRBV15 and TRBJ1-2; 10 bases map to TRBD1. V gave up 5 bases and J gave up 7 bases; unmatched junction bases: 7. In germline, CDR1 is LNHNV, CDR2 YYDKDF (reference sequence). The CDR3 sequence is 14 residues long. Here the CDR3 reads CATSGGTGERGYTF. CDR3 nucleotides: TGTGCCACCAGCGGCGGGACAGGGGAACGTGGCTACACCTTC.

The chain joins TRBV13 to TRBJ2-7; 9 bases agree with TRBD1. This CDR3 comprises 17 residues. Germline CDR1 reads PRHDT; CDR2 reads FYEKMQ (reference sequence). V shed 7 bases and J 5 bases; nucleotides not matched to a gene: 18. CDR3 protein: CASTPPLGGQGLNEQYF. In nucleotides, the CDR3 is TGTGCCAGCACCCCTCCCTTGGGGGGACAGGGTCTAAACGAGCAGTACTTC.

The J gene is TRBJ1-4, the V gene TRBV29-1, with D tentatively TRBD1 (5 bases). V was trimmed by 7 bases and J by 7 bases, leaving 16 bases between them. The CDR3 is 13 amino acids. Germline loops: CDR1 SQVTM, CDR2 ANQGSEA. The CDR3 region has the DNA TGCAGCGGCTCCAGGGATCCAGGTGAAAAACTGTTTTTT. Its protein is CSGSRDPGEKLFF.

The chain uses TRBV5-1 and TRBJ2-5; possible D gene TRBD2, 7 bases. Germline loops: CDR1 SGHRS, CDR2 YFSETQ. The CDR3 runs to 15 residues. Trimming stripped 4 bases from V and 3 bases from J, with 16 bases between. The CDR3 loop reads CASSIRTGREETQYF. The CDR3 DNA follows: TGCGCCAGCAGCATTCGAACAGGGAGGGAAGAGACCCAGTACTTC.

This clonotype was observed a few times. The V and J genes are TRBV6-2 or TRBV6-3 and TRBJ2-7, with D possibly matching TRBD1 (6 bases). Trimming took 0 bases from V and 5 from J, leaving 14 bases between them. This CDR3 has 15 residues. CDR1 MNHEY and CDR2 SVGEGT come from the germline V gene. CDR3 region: CASSYSGRGRDEQYF. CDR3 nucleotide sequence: TGTGCCAGCAGTTACTCGGGCAGGGGAAGGGACGAGCAGTACTTC.

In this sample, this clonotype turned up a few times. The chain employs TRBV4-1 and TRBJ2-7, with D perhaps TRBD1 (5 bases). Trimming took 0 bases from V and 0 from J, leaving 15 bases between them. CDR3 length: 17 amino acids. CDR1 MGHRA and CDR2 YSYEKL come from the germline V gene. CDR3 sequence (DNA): TGCGCCAGCAGCCAAGATAGGGGCAGCTCCTACTCCTACGAGCAGTACTTC. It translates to CASSQDRGSSYSYEQYF.

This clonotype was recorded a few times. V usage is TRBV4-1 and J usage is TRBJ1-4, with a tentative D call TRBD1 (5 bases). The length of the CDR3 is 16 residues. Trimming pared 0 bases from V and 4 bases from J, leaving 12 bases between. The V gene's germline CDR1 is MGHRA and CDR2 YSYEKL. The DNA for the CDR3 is TGCGCCAGCAGCCAAGATACAGACAGCTTTAATGAAAAACTGTTTTTT. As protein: CASSQDTDSFNEKLFF.

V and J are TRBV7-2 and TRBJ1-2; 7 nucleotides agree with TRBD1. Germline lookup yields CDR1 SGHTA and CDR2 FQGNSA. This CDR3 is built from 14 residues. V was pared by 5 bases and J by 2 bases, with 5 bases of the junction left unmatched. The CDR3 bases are TGTGCCAGCAGCCGACAGGGACCAAACTATGGCTACACCTTC. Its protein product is CASSRQGPNYGYTF.

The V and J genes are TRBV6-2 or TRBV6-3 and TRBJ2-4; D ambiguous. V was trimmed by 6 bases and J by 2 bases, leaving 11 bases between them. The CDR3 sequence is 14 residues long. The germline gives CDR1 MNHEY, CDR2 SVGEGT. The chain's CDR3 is CASRETLTKNIQYF. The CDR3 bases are TGTGCCAGCAGGGAAACATTAACCAAAAACATTCAGTACTTC.

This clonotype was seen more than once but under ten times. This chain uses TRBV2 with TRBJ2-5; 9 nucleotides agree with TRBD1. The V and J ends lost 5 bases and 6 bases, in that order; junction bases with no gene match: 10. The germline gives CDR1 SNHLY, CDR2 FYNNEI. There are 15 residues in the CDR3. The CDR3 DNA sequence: TGTGCCAGCAGTAAAAGGACAGGGGAGACAAAGACCCAGTACTTC. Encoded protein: CASSKRTGETKTQYF.

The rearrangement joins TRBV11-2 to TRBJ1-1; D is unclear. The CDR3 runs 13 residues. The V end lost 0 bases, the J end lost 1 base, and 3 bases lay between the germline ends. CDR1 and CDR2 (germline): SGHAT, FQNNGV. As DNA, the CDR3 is TGTGCCAGCAGCTTAGAGTCGAACACTGAAGCTTTCTTT. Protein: CASSLESNTEAFF.

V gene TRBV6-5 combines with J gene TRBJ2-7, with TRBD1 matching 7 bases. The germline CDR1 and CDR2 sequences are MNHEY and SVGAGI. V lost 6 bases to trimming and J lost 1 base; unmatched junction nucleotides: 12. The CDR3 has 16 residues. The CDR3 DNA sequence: TGTGCCAGCAGGAGGACAGGCGACCCCGGTTCCTACGAGCAGTACTTC. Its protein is CASRRTGDPGSYEQYF.

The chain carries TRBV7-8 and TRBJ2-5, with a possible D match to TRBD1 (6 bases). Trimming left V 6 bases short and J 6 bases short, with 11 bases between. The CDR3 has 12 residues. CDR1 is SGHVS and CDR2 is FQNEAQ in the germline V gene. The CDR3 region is CASRAGAKTQYF. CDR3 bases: TGTGCCAGCAGAGCAGGGGCGAAGACCCAGTACTTC.

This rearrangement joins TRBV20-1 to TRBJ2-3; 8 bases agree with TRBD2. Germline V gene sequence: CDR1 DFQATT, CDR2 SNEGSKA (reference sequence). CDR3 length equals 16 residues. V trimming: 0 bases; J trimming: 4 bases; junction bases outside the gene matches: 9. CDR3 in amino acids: CSARDPPGGPADTQYF. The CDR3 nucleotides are TGCAGTGCTAGAGATCCCCCGGGGGGGCCGGCAGATACGCAGTATTTT.

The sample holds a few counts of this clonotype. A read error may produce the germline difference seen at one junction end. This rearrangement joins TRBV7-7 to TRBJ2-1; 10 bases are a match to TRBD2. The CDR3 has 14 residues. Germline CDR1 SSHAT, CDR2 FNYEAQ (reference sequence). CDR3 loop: CASSFASGGGEQFF. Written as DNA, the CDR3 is TGTGCTAGCAGCTTTGCTAGCGGGGGTGGTGAGCAGTTCTTC.

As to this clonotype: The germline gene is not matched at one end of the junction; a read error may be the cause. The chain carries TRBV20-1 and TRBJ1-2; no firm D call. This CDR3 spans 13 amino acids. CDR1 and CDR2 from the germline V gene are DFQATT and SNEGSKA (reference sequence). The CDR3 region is CSASSVTNYGHTF. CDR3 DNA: TGCAGTGCTAGTAGCGTTACTAACTATGGCCACACCTTC.

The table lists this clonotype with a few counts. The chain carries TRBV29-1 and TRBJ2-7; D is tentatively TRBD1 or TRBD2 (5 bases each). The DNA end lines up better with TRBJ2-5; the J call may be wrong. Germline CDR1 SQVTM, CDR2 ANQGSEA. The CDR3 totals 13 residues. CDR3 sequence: CSVEFGGWETQYF. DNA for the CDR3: TGCAGCGTTGAGTTTGGGGGTTGGGAGACCCAGTACTTC.